This TCR beta chain came from a study of blood T cell repertoires in COVID-19. Study as a whole: The samples span acute and convalescent COVID-19 from the United States, Italy and Spain. Sample material is recorded as cDNA or gDNA derived from T cells, B-cell-depleted T cells, or PBMCs.

Authors' data handling: Amplification from reference gene primers served as the basis for estimated nucleated cell counts. Using immunoSEQ multiplex PCR, the repertoire was profiled, and TCRdb retains in-frame clones only, with some absent. The V and J calls and the clone size are those of that table, but D and trimming were determined from the DNA. This table holds around 110,000 clones, roughly 89% found once. This clonotype was sampled from a man aged 35 to 55 with acute or convalescent COVID-19. Sequencing was carried out using peripheral blood.

Here the CDR3 reads CASSIGQGMIGEQYF. CDR3 bases: TGTGCCAGTAGTATCGGGCAGGGGATGATCGGCGAGCAGTACTTC. The chain links TRBV19 to TRBJ2-7, with D perhaps matching TRBD1 (6 bases). The V gene lost 3 bases and the J gene lost 6 bases, with 18 bases spanning the gap. CDR1 and CDR2 from the germline V gene are LNHDA and SQIVND (reference sequence). This CDR3 region has 15 residues.